Below are 14 T cell receptor beta chains sequenced from a single sample in a study of blood T cell repertoires in COVID-19. Using immunoSEQ multiplex PCR, the repertoire was profiled, and TCRdb retains in-frame clones only, with some absent. The data hold around 97,000 clones, with about 90% observed a single time. The sample consisted of peripheral blood. The origin of the receptors is an older woman with acute or convalescent COVID-19.

The chain recombines TRBV24-1 with TRBJ2-3; 11 nucleotides align to TRBD2. Looked up from germline, CDR1 is KGHDR and CDR2 is SFDVKD. The CDR3 has 19 residues. With 4 bases clipped from V and 2 bases from J, the junction kept 13 bases outside the gene matches. The CDR3 bases are TGTGCCACCAGTGACCGCCCTTTGACTAGCGGGAACCCCACAGATACGCAGTATTTT. This encodes CATSDRPLTSGNPTDTQYF.

The J gene is TRBJ2-7, the V gene TRBV15, with TRBD2 matching 7 bases. The germline gives CDR1 LNHNV, CDR2 YYDKDF (reference sequence). This CDR3 spans 16 amino acids. Unmatched junction bases numbered 5, after V lost 0 bases and J lost 0 bases. CDR3 protein: CATSRDSLADSYEQYF. In DNA, the CDR3 is TGTGCCACCAGCAGAGATAGCCTAGCGGACTCCTACGAGCAGTACTTC.

This clone is a singleton in its sample. The genes are TRBV15 and TRBJ1-6; TRBD1 might be the D (6 bases). Germline CDR1 and CDR2: LNHNV and YYDKDF (reference sequence). This CDR3 comprises 16 residues. V was cut by 1 base and J by 8 bases, with 15 bases left in between. DNA of the CDR3: TGTGCCACCAGCAGAGCGACAGGTGCCTCGTATTCACCCCTCCACTTT. It is translated as CATSRATGASYSPLHF.

The chain carries TRBV19 and TRBJ2-2; 12 bases match TRBD2. V lost 2 bases, J lost 5 bases, and 12 bases stayed unmatched. Germline V lookup: CDR1 LNHDA, CDR2 SQIVND (reference sequence). The CDR3 contains 19 residues. The DNA of the CDR3 is TGTGCCAGTAGTATATTATCCGGGACTAGCGGGTCAGTTACCGGGGAGCTGTTTTTT. This gives the protein CASSILSGTSGSVTGELFF.

The chain couples TRBV5-1 to TRBJ2-6; D is possibly TRBD1 (5 bases). Germline V lookup: CDR1 SGHRS, CDR2 YFSETQ. Trimming took off 3 bases at V and 0 bases at J, with 7 bases between the two ends. The CDR3 runs 15 residues. The CDR3 loop is CASSSGNSGANVLTF. CDR3 nucleotides: TGCGCCAGCAGCTCAGGGAACTCTGGGGCCAACGTCCTGACTTTC. The full variable domain, its missing parts supplied by reference TRBV5-1 and TRBJ2-6, is KAGVTQTPRYLIKTRGQQVTLSCSPISGHRSVSWYQQTPGQGLQFLFEYFSETQRNKGNFPGRFSGRQFSNSRSEMNVSTLELGDSALYLCASSSGNSGANVLTFGAGSRLTVL.

Worth noting for this clone: The identical CDR3 is also encoded by other nucleotide sequences in the sample. This chain links TRBV28 with TRBJ1-5; TRBD1 might be the D (5 bases). V lost 5 bases, J lost 4 bases, and 9 bases lay in between. The CDR3 covers 13 residues. CDR1 is MDHEN, CDR2 SYDVKM, per germline. CDR3 DNA: TGTGCCAGCAGTGACAGTTCTAATCAGCCCCAGCATTTT. Amino acid sequence: CASSDSSNQPQHF.

The chain links TRBV11-3 to TRBJ2-1; 12 bases are shared with TRBD2. Losses at the gene ends were 6 bases for V and 2 bases for J; bases not matched to a gene: 11. Germline values: CDR1 SGHNT, CDR2 YENEEA. CDR3 length: 18 residues. The CDR3 loop reads CASRPLAGGLSAYNEQFF. The CDR3 DNA reads TGTGCCAGCAGGCCTCTAGCGGGAGGGCTCTCAGCCTACAATGAGCAGTTCTTC.

This rearrangement joins TRBV5-1 to TRBJ2-1; TRBD2 matches 11 bases. CDR3 length: 16 amino acids. After removal of 0 bases from V and 5 bases from J, the junction contained 4 bases not matched to a gene. Germline V gene lookup returns CDR1 SGHRS and CDR2 YFSETQ. The CDR3 nucleotides read TGCGCCAGCAGCTTGGGCGGGACTAGCGGAGACAATGAGCAGTTCTTC. It encodes CASSLGGTSGDNEQFF. The variable domain in full, with the rest retrieved from reference TRBV5-1 and TRBJ2-1, is KAGVTQTPRYLIKTRGQQVTLSCSPISGHRSVSWYQQTPGQGLQFLFEYFSETQRNKGNFPGRFSGRQFSNSRSEMNVSTLELGDSALYLCASSLGGTSGDNEQFFGPGTRLTVL.

The gene calls are TRBV7-9 and TRBJ1-6; D uncertain. Deletions cut 3 bases from V and 7 bases from J, with 7 bases between. Germline V CDR1 and CDR2: SEHNR, FQNEAQ (reference sequence). The CDR3 runs to 13 residues. The DNA of the CDR3 is TGTGCCAGCAGCTTGTATCAGAATTCACCCCTCCACTTT. Its protein product is CASSLYQNSPLHF.

The V and J genes are TRBV7-8 and TRBJ1-1, with TRBD1 as a possible D gene (5 bases). This CDR3 spans 16 amino acids. Germline assignment: CDR1 SGHVS and CDR2 FQNEAQ. Trimming cost V 1 base and J 5 bases, with 17 bases left between them. The CDR3 bases are TGTGCCAGCAGCTTAGTGGCAGGGCTGACGATTACTGAAGCTTTCTTT. Translation gives CASSLVAGLTITEAFF.

This clone came up once. The same CDR3 can be traced to other DNA sequences in this sample. This chain connects TRBV20-1 to TRBJ1-5; 10 nucleotides agree with TRBD1. The length of the CDR3 is 14 residues. V lost 3 bases to trimming and J lost 5 bases; unmatched junction nucleotides: 4. Germline CDR1 reads DFQATT; CDR2 reads SNEGSKA (reference sequence). CDR3 DNA: TGCAGTGCTAGTATAGGGACAGGGGATCAGCCCCAGCATTTT. This sequence encodes CSASIGTGDQPQHF.

J is TRBJ1-1 and V is TRBV11-3; 8 bases map to TRBD1. V dropped 4 bases and J dropped 4; count of bases not matched to a gene: 2. Per the germline V gene, CDR1 is SGHNT and CDR2 is YENEEA. This CDR3 region has 13 residues. CDR3 DNA sequence: TGTGCCAGCAGCTCTGGGACAGGCACTGAAGCTTTCTTT. Amino acids: CASSSGTGTEAFF.

The chain recombines TRBV6-5 with TRBJ1-2; D is undetermined. The CDR3 totals 14 residues. The V gene lost 0 bases and the J gene lost 7 bases, with 12 bases spanning the gap. The germline gives CDR1 MNHEY, CDR2 SVGAGI. The CDR3 DNA reads as TGTGCCAGCAGTTACTCGGGCGGGGTAGCTGGCTACACCTTC. Amino acids: CASSYSGGVAGYTF.

The rearrangement uses TRBV6-5 and TRBJ2-3, with 10 bases fitting TRBD2. The CDR3 is 16 residues long. V trimming: 2 bases; J trimming: 3 bases; junction bases outside the gene matches: 5. Germline CDR1 reads MNHEY; CDR2 reads SVGAGI. CDR3 protein: CASSYRRTSGTDTQYF. The CDR3 DNA sequence: TGTGCCAGCAGTTACAGGCGGACTAGCGGTACAGATACGCAGTATTTT.